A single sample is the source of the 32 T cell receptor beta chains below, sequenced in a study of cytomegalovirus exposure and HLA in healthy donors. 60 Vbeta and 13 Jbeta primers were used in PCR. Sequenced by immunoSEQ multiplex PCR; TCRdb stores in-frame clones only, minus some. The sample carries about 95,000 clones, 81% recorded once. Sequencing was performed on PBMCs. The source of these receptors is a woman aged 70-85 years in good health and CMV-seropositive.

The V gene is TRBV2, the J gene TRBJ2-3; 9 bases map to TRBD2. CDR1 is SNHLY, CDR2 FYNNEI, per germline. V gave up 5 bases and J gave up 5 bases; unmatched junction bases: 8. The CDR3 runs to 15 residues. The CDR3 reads CASSRAGGPEDTQYF. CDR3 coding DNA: TGTGCCAGCAGTCGCGCGGGAGGGCCGGAAGATACGCAGTATTTT. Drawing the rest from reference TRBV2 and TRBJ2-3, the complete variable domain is EPEVTQTPSHQVTQMGQEVILRCVPISNHLYFYWYRQILGQKVEFLVSFYNNEISEKSEIFDDQFSVERPDGSNFTLKIRSTKLEDSAMYFCASSRAGGPEDTQYFGPGTRLTVL.

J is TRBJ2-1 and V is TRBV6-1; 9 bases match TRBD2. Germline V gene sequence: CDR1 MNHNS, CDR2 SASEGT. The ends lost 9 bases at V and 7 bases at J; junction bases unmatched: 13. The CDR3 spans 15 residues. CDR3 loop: CASHAGEREVNEQFF. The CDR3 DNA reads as TGTGCCAGTCACGCTGGGGAGCGGGAGGTGAATGAGCAGTTCTTC.

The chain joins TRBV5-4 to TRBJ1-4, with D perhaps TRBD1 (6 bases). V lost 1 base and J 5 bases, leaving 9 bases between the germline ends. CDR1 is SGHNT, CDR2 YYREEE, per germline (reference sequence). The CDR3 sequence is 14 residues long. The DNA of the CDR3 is TGTGCCAGCAGCTTGTTGCAGGGGAATGAAAAACTGTTTTTT. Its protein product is CASSLLQGNEKLFF.

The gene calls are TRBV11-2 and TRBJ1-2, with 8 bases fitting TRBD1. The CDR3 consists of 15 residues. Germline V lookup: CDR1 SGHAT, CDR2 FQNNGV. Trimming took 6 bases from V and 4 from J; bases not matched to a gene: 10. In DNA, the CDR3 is TGTGCCAGCAGACTTATCCAGGGGGCTCTCTATGGCTACACCTTC. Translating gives CASRLIQGALYGYTF.

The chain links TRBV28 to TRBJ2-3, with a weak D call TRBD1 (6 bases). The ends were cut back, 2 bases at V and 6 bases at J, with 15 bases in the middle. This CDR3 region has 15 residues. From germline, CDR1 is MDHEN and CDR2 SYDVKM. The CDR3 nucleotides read TGTGCCAGCAGTTTAGGGACATCTGCCCCCGATACGCAGTATTTT. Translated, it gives CASSLGTSAPDTQYF.

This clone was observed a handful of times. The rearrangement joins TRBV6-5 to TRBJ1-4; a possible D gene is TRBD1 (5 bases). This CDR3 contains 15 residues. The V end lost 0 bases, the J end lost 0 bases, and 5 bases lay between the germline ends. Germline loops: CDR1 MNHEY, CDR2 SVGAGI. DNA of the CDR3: TGTGCCAGCAGTTACTCGACAGCAACTAATGAAAAACTGTTTTTT. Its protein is CASSYSTATNEKLFF.

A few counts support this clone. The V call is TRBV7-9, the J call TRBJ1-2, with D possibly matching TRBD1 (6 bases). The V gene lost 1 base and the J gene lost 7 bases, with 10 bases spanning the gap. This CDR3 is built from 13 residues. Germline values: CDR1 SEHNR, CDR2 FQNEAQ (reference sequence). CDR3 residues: CASSLGGQGGYTF. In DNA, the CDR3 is TGTGCCAGCAGCTTAGGGGGGCAGGGTGGCTACACCTTC.

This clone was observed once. CDR3 DNA sequence: TGTGCCAGCAGCTCGCTAGCGGGGGGAGTACGAACCGGGGAGCTGTTTTTT. It translates to CASSSLAGGVRTGELFF. The gene calls are TRBV7-9 and TRBJ2-2; 11 positions match TRBD2. Trimming cost V 4 bases and J 5 bases; bases outside gene matches: 9. Germline assignment: CDR1 SEHNR and CDR2 FQNEAQ (reference sequence). The CDR3 extends over 17 amino acids. The complete variable domain, with remaining parts taken from reference TRBV7-9 and TRBJ2-2, reads DTGVSQNPRHKITKRGQNVTFRCDPISEHNRLYWYRQTLGQGPEFLTYFQNEAQLEKSRLLSDRFSAERPKGSFSTLEIQRTEQGDSAMYLCASSSLAGGVRTGELFFGEGSRLTVL.

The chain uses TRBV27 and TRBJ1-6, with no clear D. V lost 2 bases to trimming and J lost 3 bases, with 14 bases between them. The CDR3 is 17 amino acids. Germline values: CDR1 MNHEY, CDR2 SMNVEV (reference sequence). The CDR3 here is CASSLGRAGLYNSPLHF. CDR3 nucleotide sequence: TGTGCCAGCAGTTTAGGTCGGGCTGGACTCTATAATTCACCCCTCCACTTT.

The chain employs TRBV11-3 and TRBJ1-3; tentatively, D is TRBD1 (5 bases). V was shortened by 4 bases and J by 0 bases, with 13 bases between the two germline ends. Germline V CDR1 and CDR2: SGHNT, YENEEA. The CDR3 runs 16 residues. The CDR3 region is CASSSRRGLSGNTIYF. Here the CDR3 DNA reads TGTGCCAGCAGCTCCCGGAGGGGACTCTCTGGAAACACCATATATTTT.

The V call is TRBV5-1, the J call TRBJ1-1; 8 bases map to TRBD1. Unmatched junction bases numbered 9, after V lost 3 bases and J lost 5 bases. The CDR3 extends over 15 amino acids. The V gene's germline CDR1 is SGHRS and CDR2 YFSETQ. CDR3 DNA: TGCGCCAGCAGCTCATCCGGACAGGGTGTAACTGAAGCTTTCTTT. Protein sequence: CASSSSGQGVTEAFF.

The CDR3: CASSDGGYNEQFF. In nucleotides, the CDR3 is TGCGCCAGCAGCGATGGAGGGTATAATGAGCAGTTCTTC. This sequence joins TRBV5-1 and TRBJ2-1; D may be TRBD2 (6 bases). CDR1 is SGHRS, CDR2 YFSETQ, per germline. The V and J ends lost 4 bases and 7 bases respectively, with 12 bases between them. This CDR3 has 13 amino acids.

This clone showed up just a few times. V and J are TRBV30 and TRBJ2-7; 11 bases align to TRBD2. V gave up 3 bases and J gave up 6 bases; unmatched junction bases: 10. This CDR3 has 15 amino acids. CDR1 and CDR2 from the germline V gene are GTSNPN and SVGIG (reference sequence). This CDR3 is CAWSETGTSGFEQYF. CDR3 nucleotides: TGTGCCTGGAGCGAAACCGGGACTAGCGGTTTCGAGCAGTACTTC.

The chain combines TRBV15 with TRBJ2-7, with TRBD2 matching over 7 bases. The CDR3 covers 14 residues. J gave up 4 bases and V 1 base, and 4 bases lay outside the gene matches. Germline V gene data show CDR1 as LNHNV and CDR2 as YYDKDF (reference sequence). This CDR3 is CATSRGQGGYEQYF. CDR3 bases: TGTGCCACCAGCAGAGGGCAGGGAGGGTACGAGCAGTACTTC.

DNA for the CDR3: TGCGCCAGCAGCTTGACTAGCGGGAGGGCCCGTGAGCAGTTCTTC. It encodes CASSLTSGRAREQFF. V usage is TRBV5-1 and J usage is TRBJ2-1; 13 nucleotides match TRBD2. The CDR3 loop spans 15 amino acids. Germline V gene data show CDR1 as SGHRS and CDR2 as YFSETQ. The ends lost 1 base at V and 9 bases at J; junction bases unmatched: 4. Full variable domain (outside the CDR3, taken from reference TRBV5-1 and TRBJ2-1): KAGVTQTPRYLIKTRGQQVTLSCSPISGHRSVSWYQQTPGQGLQFLFEYFSETQRNKGNFPGRFSGRQFSNSRSEMNVSTLELGDSALYLCASSLTSGRAREQFFGPGTRLTVL.

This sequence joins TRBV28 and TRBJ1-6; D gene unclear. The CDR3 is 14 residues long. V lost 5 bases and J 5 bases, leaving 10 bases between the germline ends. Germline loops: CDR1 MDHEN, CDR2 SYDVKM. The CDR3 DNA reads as TGTGCCAGCAGTGCCTCCTTAGATAATTCACCCCTCCACTTT. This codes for CASSASLDNSPLHF.

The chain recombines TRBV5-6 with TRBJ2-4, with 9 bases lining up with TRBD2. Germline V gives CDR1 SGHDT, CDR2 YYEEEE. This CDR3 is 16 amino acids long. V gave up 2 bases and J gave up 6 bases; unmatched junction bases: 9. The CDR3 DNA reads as TGTGCCAGCAGCTTAATGAGCGGGAGGCTGGGAAACATTCAGTACTTC. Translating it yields CASSLMSGRLGNIQYF.

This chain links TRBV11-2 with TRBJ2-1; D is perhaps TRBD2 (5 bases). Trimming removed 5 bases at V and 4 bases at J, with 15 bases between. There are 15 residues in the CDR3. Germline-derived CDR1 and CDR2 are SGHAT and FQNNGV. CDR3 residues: CASSPEGTIYNEQFF. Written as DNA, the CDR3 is TGTGCCAGCAGCCCAGAGGGAACTATATACAATGAGCAGTTCTTC.

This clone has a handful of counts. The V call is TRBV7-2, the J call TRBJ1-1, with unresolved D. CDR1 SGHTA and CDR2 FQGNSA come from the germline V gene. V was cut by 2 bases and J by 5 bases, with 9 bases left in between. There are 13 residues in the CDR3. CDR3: CASSLLEGTEAFF. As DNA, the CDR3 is TGTGCCAGCAGCTTACTTGAGGGAACTGAAGCTTTCTTT.

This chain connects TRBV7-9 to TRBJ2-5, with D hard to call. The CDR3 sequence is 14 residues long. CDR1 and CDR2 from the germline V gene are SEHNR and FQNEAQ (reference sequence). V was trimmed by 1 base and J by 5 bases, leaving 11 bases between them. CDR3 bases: TGTGCCAGCAGCTTAGGTAGTATTATGGAGACCCAGTACTTC. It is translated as CASSLGSIMETQYF.

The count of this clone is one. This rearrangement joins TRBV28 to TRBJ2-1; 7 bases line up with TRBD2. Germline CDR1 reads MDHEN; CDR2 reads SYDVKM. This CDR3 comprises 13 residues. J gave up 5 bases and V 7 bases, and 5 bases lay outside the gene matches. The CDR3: CASTWGGDNEQFF. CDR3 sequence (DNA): TGTGCCAGCACATGGGGAGGGGACAATGAGCAGTTCTTC.

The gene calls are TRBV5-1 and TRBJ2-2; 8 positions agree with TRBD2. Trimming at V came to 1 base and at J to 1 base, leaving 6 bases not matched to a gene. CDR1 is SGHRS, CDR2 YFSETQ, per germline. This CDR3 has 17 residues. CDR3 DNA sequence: TGCGCCAGCAGCTTGACCAGCGGGAGTAGGAACACCGGGGAGCTGTTTTTT. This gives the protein CASSLTSGSRNTGELFF. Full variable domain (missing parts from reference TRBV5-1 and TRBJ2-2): KAGVTQTPRYLIKTRGQQVTLSCSPISGHRSVSWYQQTPGQGLQFLFEYFSETQRNKGNFPGRFSGRQFSNSRSEMNVSTLELGDSALYLCASSLTSGSRNTGELFFGEGSRLTVL.

The CDR3 bases are TGTGCCAGCAGCTTAGGACAGGGATTCGGTGAAGCTTTCTTT. Protein product: CASSLGQGFGEAFF. The chain carries TRBV7-3 and TRBJ1-1; 8 bases line up with TRBD1. The CDR3 consists of 14 residues. Germline CDR1 is SGHTA and CDR2 is FQGTGA. J lost 7 bases, V lost 2 bases, and 6 bases had no gene match. Full variable domain (missing parts from reference TRBV7-3 and TRBJ1-1): GAGVSQTPSNKVTEKGKYVELRCDPISGHTALYWYRQSLGQGPEFLIYFQGTGAADDSGLPNDRFFAVRPEGSVSTLKIQRTERGDSAVYLCASSLGQGFGEAFFGQGTRLTVV.

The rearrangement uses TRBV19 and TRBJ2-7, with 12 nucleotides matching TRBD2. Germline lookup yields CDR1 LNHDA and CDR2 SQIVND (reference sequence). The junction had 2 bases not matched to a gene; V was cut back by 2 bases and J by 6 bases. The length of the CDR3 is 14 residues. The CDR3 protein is CASSIKLAGGEQYF. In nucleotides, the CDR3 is TGTGCCAGTAGTATAAAACTAGCGGGAGGCGAGCAGTACTTC.

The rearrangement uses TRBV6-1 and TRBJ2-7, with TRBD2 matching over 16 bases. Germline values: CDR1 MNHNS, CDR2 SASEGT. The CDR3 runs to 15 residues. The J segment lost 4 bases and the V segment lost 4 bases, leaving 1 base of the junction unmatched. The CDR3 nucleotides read TGTGCCAGCAGTGGGGGACTAGCGGGAGGGTACGAGCAGTACTTC. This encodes CASSGGLAGGYEQYF.

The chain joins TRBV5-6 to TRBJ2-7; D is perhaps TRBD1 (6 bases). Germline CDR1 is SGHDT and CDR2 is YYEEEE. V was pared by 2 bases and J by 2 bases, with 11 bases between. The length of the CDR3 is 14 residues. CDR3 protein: CASSFPGHAYEQYF. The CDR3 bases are TGTGCCAGCAGCTTTCCGGGACACGCCTACGAGCAGTACTTC.

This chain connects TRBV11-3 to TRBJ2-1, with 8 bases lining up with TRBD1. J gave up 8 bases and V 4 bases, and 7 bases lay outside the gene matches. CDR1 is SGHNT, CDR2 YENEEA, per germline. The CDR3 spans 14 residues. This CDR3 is CASSSRTGSDEQFF. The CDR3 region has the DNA TGTGCCAGCAGCTCCCGGACAGGGAGTGATGAGCAGTTCTTC.

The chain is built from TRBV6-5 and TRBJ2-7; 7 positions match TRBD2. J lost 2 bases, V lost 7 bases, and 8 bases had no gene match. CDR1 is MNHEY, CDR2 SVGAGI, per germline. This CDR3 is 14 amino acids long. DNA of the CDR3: TGTGCCAGCATCCCCCAGGGAGGGCCCTACGAGCAGTACTTC. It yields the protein CASIPQGGPYEQYF.

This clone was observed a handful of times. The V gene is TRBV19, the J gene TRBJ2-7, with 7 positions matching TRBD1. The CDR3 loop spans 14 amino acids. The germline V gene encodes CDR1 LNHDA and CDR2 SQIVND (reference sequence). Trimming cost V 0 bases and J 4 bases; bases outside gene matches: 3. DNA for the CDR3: TGTGCCAGTAGTATAGATCCAGGGGGTTACGAGCAGTACTTC. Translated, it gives CASSIDPGGYEQYF.

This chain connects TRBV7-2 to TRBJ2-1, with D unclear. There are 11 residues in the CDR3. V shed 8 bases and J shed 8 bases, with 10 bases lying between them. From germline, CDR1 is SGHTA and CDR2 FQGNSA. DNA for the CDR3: TGTGCCAGCGGGTATCAGGATGAGCAGTTCTTC. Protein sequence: CASGYQDEQFF.

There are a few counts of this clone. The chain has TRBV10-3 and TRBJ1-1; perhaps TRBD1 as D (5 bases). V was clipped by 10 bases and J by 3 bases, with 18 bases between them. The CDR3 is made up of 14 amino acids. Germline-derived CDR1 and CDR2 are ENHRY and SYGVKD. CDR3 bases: TGTGCCACCCAATCCGGCGGCAGGGACACTGAAGCTTTCTTT. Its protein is CATQSGGRDTEAFF.

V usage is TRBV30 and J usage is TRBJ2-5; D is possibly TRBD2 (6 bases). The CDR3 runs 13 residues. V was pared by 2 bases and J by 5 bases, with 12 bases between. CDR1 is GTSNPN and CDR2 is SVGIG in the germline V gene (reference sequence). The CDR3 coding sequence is TGTGCCTGGAGTCTCAGCGGGCTGGAGACCCAGTACTTC. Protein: CAWSLSGLETQYF. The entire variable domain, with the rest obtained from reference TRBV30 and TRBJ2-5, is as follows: SQTIHQWPATLVQPVGSPLSLECTVEGTSNPNLYWYRQAAGRGLQLLFYSVGIGQISSEVPQNLSASRPQDRQFILSSKKLLLSDSGFYLCAWSLSGLETQYFGPGTRLLVL.